The rows below give T cell receptor beta chains drawn from one sample of a study of lymphopenia after photon versus proton radiotherapy. Clones were sequenced by immunoSEQ multiplex PCR, and TCRdb holds only the in-frame ones, with some missing. The table includes approximately 47,000 clones, 85% detected once. This sample comprised peripheral blood, obtained from a patient treated with photon-based radiotherapy. These receptors originate from a man aged 35 to 55 with gastric cancer. CDR3s include the opening cysteine and the closing phenylalanine or tryptophan. D genes are given only for firm matches. The size entry is marked missing in some rows and otherwise reads once, few, many or a size class.

j_call: TRBJ2-2
v_call: TRBV7-2
d_call: .
clone_size: .
cdr3_aa: CASSFPGKLSGELFF
cdr3_nt: TGTGCCAGCAGCTTCCCCGGGAAGCTTTCCGGGGAGCTGTTTTTT

j_call: TRBJ2-5
v_call: TRBV19
d_call: .
clone_size: .
cdr3_aa: CASSPGVQYF
cdr3_nt: TGTGCCAGTAGTCCAGGGGTCCAGTACTTC

j_call: TRBJ1-5
v_call: TRBV6-1
d_call: .
clone_size: .
cdr3_aa: CASSEFGGSGNQPQHF
cdr3_nt: TGTGCCAGCAGTGAATTTGGGGGGTCAGGCAATCAGCCCCAGCATTTT

j_call: TRBJ2-7
v_call: TRBV14
d_call: .
clone_size: .
cdr3_aa: CASSRIPWDEQYF
cdr3_nt: TGTGCCAGCAGTAGAATCCCGTGGGACGAGCAGTACTTC

j_call: TRBJ1-2
v_call: TRBV9
d_call: .
clone_size: .
cdr3_aa: CASSPRTDSYGYTF
cdr3_nt: TGTGCCAGCAGCCCCCGGACAGACTCCTATGGCTACACCTTC

j_call: TRBJ2-7
v_call: TRBV5-1
d_call: .
clone_size: once
cdr3_aa: CASSLADSLDEQYF
cdr3_nt: TGCGCCAGCAGCCTGGCGGACAGCCTTGACGAGCAGTACTTC

j_call: TRBJ1-1
v_call: TRBV11-2
d_call: .
clone_size: .
cdr3_aa: CASSLYQGATEAFF
cdr3_nt: TGTGCCAGCAGCTTGTACCAGGGTGCCACTGAAGCTTTCTTT

j_call: TRBJ1-6
v_call: TRBV5-4
d_call: TRBD1
clone_size: .
cdr3_aa: CASRTQGGSYNSPLHF
cdr3_nt: TGTGCCAGCAGAACCCAGGGGGGCTCCTATAATTCACCCCTCCACTTT

j_call: TRBJ2-5
v_call: TRBV7-2
d_call: TRBD2
clone_size: .
cdr3_aa: CASSPGERGGGETQYF
cdr3_nt: TGTGCCAGCAGCCCCGGGGAGCGGGGGGGCGGAGAGACCCAGTACTTC

j_call: TRBJ1-6
v_call: TRBV7-2
d_call: .
clone_size: .
cdr3_aa: CASRVGQSGNSPLHF
cdr3_nt: TGTGCCAGCAGGGTCGGGCAATCCGGTAATTCACCCCTCCACTTT

j_call: TRBJ2-7
v_call: TRBV19
d_call: .
clone_size: .
cdr3_aa: CASSTGYEQYF
cdr3_nt: TGTGCCAGTAGTACAGGGTACGAGCAGTACTTC

j_call: TRBJ2-5
v_call: TRBV5-1
d_call: .
clone_size: .
cdr3_aa: CATRPAGQQETQYF
cdr3_nt: TGCGCCACCAGACCAGCGGGACAGCAAGAGACCCAGTACTTC

j_call: TRBJ1-6
v_call: TRBV14
d_call: TRBD1
clone_size: .
cdr3_aa: CASSSQGADNSPLHF
cdr3_nt: TGTGCCAGCAGCTCTCAGGGGGCAGATAATTCACCCCTCCACTTT

j_call: TRBJ2-3
v_call: TRBV5-6
d_call: .
clone_size: .
cdr3_aa: CASGGGADTQYF
cdr3_nt: TGTGCCAGCGGAGGGGGCGCAGATACGCAGTATTTT

j_call: TRBJ2-3
v_call: TRBV15
d_call: .
clone_size: .
cdr3_aa: CATSGGPRFEDWTDTQYF
cdr3_nt: TGTGCCACCAGCGGCGGGCCGAGGTTTGAGGATTGGACAGATACGCAGTATTTT